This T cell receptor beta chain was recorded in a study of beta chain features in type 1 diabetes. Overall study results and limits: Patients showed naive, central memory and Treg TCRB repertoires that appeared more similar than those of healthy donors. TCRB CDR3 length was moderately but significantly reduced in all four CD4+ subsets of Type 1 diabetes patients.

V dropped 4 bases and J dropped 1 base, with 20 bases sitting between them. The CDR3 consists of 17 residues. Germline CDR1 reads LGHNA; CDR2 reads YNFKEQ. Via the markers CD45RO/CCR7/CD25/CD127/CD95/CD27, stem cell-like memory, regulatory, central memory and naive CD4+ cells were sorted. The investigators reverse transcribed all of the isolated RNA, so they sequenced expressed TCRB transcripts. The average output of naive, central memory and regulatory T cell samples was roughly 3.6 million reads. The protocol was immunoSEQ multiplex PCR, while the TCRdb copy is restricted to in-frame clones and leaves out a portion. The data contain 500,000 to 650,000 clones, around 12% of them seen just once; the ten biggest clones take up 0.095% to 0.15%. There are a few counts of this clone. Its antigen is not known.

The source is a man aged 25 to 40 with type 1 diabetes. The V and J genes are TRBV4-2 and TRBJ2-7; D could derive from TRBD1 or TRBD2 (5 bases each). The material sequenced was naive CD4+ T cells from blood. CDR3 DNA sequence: TGTGCCAGCAGCCCAATGGCGGTGGGGACCAAGTCCTACGAGCAGTACTTC. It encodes CASSPMAVGTKSYEQYF.